One sample yielded the 27 T cell receptor beta chains listed below, sequenced in a study of blood T cell repertoires in COVID-19. Measured with immunoSEQ multiplex PCR; TCRdb has only the in-frame clones, and not every one. The repertoire holds fewer than 200,000 clones, 60% to 85% seen once, with roughly 3.1% in the top ten. Sequencing was done on a sample of peripheral blood. The receptor source for this set is a man in his 70s with acute or convalescent COVID-19.

This clone has just one count. This chain connects TRBV11-3 to TRBJ2-7, with 10 nucleotides matching TRBD1. The CDR3 is 13 amino acids. CDR1 and CDR2 (germline): SGHNT, YENEEA. V was pared by 6 bases and J by 6 bases, with 5 bases of the junction left unmatched. The CDR3 region is CASRGQGSIEQYF. The DNA of the CDR3 is TGTGCCAGCAGGGGACAGGGGTCGATCGAGCAGTACTTC.

The rearrangement links TRBV6-5 to TRBJ1-3; D gene unclear. Germline V gene data show CDR1 as MNHEY and CDR2 as SVGAGI. Between the trimmed V and J ends, which lost 7 bases and 2 bases, there was a span of 6 bases. CDR3 length: 12 amino acids. The CDR3 reads CASTTTGNTIYF. The CDR3 coding sequence is TGTGCCAGCACTACGACTGGAAACACCATATATTTT.

This rearrangement joins TRBV2 to TRBJ1-1, with D possibly being TRBD1 (6 bases). This CDR3 region has 13 residues. V gave up 6 bases and J gave up 1 base, with 9 bases separating them. Germline CDR1 reads SNHLY; CDR2 reads FYNNEI. CDR3 bases: TGTGCCAGCAGCAAACAGGGGAACACTGAAGCTTTCTTT. Residues: CASSKQGNTEAFF.

The rearrangement joins TRBV24-1 to TRBJ2-1, with 11 nucleotides matching TRBD2. Looked up from germline, CDR1 is KGHDR and CDR2 is SFDVKD. Losses at the gene ends were 3 bases for V and 6 bases for J; bases not matched to a gene: 12. This CDR3 is built from 18 residues. The CDR3 loop is CATSDRSTSGSLRNEQFF. CDR3 nucleotide sequence: TGTGCCACCAGTGATCGAAGCACTAGCGGGAGCCTGCGCAATGAGCAGTTCTTC.

This clone was seen more than once but under ten times. CDR3: CASIRQGLNTEAFF. CDR3 sequence (DNA): TGTGCCAGTATCCGACAGGGTTTGAACACTGAAGCTTTCTTT. The chain joins TRBV19 to TRBJ1-1; 7 bases are a match to TRBD1. Germline CDR1 LNHDA, CDR2 SQIVND (reference sequence). V lost 7 bases, J lost 0 bases, and 5 bases stayed unmatched. The CDR3 is made up of 14 amino acids.

The chain combines TRBV19 with TRBJ1-2; TRBD1 agrees at 7 bases. Germline V gives CDR1 LNHDA, CDR2 SQIVND (reference sequence). This CDR3 has 14 residues. The J segment lost 8 bases and the V segment lost 8 bases, leaving 14 bases of the junction unmatched. CDR3 amino acids: CASGDSPIGHGYTF. For the CDR3, the DNA is TGTGCCAGTGGGGACAGCCCTATTGGGCACGGCTACACCTTC.

The V call is TRBV19, the J call TRBJ2-1; D gene uncertain. The V end lost 5 bases, the J end lost 5 bases, and 7 bases lay between the germline ends. Germline values: CDR1 LNHDA, CDR2 SQIVND (reference sequence). There are 12 residues in the CDR3. The CDR3 reads CASSLLNNEQFF. The CDR3 bases are TGTGCCAGTAGTCTACTTAACAATGAGCAGTTCTTC. Looking up the rest from reference TRBV19 and TRBJ2-1 gives the full variable domain: DGGITQSPKYLFRKEGQNVTLSCEQNLNHDAMYWYRQDPGQGLRLIYYSQIVNDFQKGDIAEGYSVSREKKESFPLTVTSAQKNPTAFYLCASSLLNNEQFFGPGTRLTVL.

The V and J genes are TRBV7-2 and TRBJ1-2; D not certain. This CDR3 spans 15 amino acids. Looked up from germline, CDR1 is SGHTA and CDR2 is FQGNSA. The ends were cut back, 1 base at V and 0 bases at J, with 9 bases in the middle. CDR3 DNA sequence: TGTGCCAGCAGCTTAGGCACAGATTCTAACTATGGCTACACCTTC. The encoded protein is CASSLGTDSNYGYTF.

This clone was counted ten times or more. The rearrangement joins TRBV7-2 to TRBJ2-1; 9 bases line up with TRBD2. The CDR3 loop spans 15 amino acids. Looked up from germline, CDR1 is SGHTA and CDR2 is FQGNSA. V was clipped by 5 bases and J by 6 bases; unmatched bases: 8. For the CDR3, the DNA is TGTGCCAGCAGCAGGCGGGAGGGGGCTGGCAATGAGCAGTTCTTC. This translates into CASSRREGAGNEQFF.

The chain carries TRBV5-1 and TRBJ2-7; D is perhaps TRBD1 (5 bases). Germline CDR1 and CDR2: SGHRS and YFSETQ. The CDR3 runs to 15 residues. The ends were cut back, 8 bases at V and 2 bases at J, with 20 bases in the middle. CDR3 region: CASTESQGLPYEQYF. The CDR3 DNA reads TGCGCCAGTACCGAAAGCCAGGGTTTGCCCTACGAGCAGTACTTC.

A single count supports this clone. The chain uses TRBV5-8 and TRBJ2-3; D ambiguous. The CDR3 has 15 amino acids. V was clipped by 1 base and J by 0 bases, with 9 bases between them. The V gene's germline CDR1 is SGHTS and CDR2 YDEGEE. The chain's CDR3 is CASSLYGPSTDTQYF. CDR3 DNA: TGTGCCAGCAGCTTGTACGGTCCTAGCACAGATACGCAGTATTTT. Together with reference TRBV5-8 and TRBJ2-3, the CDR3 gives the full variable domain: EAGVTQSPTHLIKTRGQQATLRCSPISGHTSVYWYQQALGLGLQFLLWYDEGEERNRGNFPPRFSGRQFPNYSSELNVNALELEDSALYLCASSLYGPSTDTQYFGPGTRLTVL.

The rearrangement links TRBV7-9 to TRBJ1-2, with TRBD1 matching 7 bases. The CDR3 loop spans 12 amino acids. The germline gives CDR1 SEHNR, CDR2 FQNEAQ (reference sequence). Trimming took 5 bases from V and 4 from J; bases not matched to a gene: 1. CDR3 nucleotides: TGTGCCAGCAGCCGGGACAGCTATGGCTACACCTTC. This translates into CASSRDSYGYTF.

V is TRBV19 and J is TRBJ2-5, with 15 positions matching TRBD2. Losses at the gene ends were 4 bases for V and 5 bases for J; bases not matched to a gene: 8. Germline V lookup: CDR1 LNHDA, CDR2 SQIVND (reference sequence). This CDR3 comprises 17 residues. CDR3 DNA sequence: TGTGCCAGTAGTACCCCGGGACTAGCGGGAGGTGGTGAGACCCAGTACTTC. This gives the protein CASSTPGLAGGGETQYF.

This clone was counted a few times. The chain joins TRBV6-5 to TRBJ2-1; D may be TRBD2 (5 bases). V lost 7 bases and J 10 bases, leaving 11 bases between the germline ends. This CDR3 has 11 amino acids. In germline, CDR1 is MNHEY, CDR2 SVGAGI. The CDR3 protein is CASTLPGEQFF. As DNA, the CDR3 is TGTGCCAGCACCCTTCCGGGGGAGCAGTTCTTC.

This chain links TRBV19 with TRBJ1-5, with a possible D match to TRBD1 (5 bases). This CDR3 is 13 amino acids long. CDR1 and CDR2 from the germline V gene are LNHDA and SQIVND (reference sequence). Trimming took 6 bases from V and 4 from J, leaving 10 bases between them. CDR3 residues: CASRGQVNQPQHF. As DNA, the CDR3 is TGTGCCAGTAGGGGGCAGGTTAATCAGCCCCAGCATTTT.

The V gene is TRBV12-3 or TRBV12-4, the J gene TRBJ1-2, with D hard to call. The CDR3 runs to 13 residues. V was shortened by 5 bases and J by 6 bases, with 13 bases between the two germline ends. CDR3 residues: CASSPREGNGYTF. The CDR3, as DNA: TGTGCCAGCAGTCCCCGGGAGGGAAATGGCTACACCTTC.

The gene calls are TRBV15 and TRBJ1-1, with 7 bases that match TRBD1. The CDR3 sequence is 14 residues long. Germline trimming cut 5 bases from V and 2 bases from J; bases unmatched to any gene: 5. CDR1 LNHNV and CDR2 YYDKDF come from the germline V gene (reference sequence). The CDR3 loop reads CATSVGTANTEAFF. CDR3 nucleotides: TGTGCCACCAGCGTTGGGACAGCAAACACTGAAGCTTTCTTT.

The chain combines TRBV7-7 with TRBJ2-5; 8 nucleotides align to TRBD2. There are 16 residues in the CDR3. V was pared by 2 bases and J by 9 bases, with 14 bases of the junction left unmatched. The germline CDR1 and CDR2 sequences are SSHAT and FNYEAQ (reference sequence). This CDR3 is CASSLSSGGARVSQYF. The CDR3 region has the DNA TGTGCCAGCAGCTTAAGTTCCGGGGGGGCAAGAGTTTCCCAGTACTTC.

This clone was found once. The genes are TRBV6-5 and TRBJ2-2, with D tentatively TRBD2 (6 bases). Germline lookup yields CDR1 MNHEY and CDR2 SVGAGI. This CDR3 is built from 15 residues. Between the trimmed V and J ends, which lost 4 bases and 8 bases, there was a span of 17 bases. The CDR3 DNA reads as TGTGCCAGCAGTTCCCCTCCGGCGGGATCTGGGGAGCTGTTTTTT. This sequence encodes CASSSPPAGSGELFF.

The chain employs TRBV9 and TRBJ2-1; 10 nucleotides agree with TRBD2. CDR1 is SGDLS and CDR2 is YYNGEE in the germline V gene. J gave up 4 bases and V 4 bases, and 8 bases lay outside the gene matches. The CDR3 runs to 16 residues. The DNA of the CDR3 is TGTGCCAGCAGCATTTACTCTAGCGGGGGATACAATGAGCAGTTCTTC. It translates to CASSIYSSGGYNEQFF.

This clone was seen more than once but under ten times. Distinct nucleotide sequences in the sample also encode this CDR3. The DNA for the CDR3 is TGTGCCAGTAGTATTGGTAGCGGGAGCGGGGAGCTGTTTTTT. This translates into CASSIGSGSGELFF. The chain has TRBV19 and TRBJ2-2, with 9 bases lining up with TRBD2. This CDR3 is 14 amino acids long. Germline CDR1 reads LNHDA; CDR2 reads SQIVND (reference sequence). After removal of 3 bases from V and 7 bases from J, the junction contained 3 bases not matched to a gene.

The chain joins TRBV5-4 to TRBJ2-7; tentative D call: TRBD2 (5 bases). The V and J ends lost 4 bases and 3 bases respectively, with 8 bases between them. The length of the CDR3 is 12 residues. Germline V lookup: CDR1 SGHNT, CDR2 YYREEE (reference sequence). Written as DNA, the CDR3 is TGTGCCAGCAGCCGGACTGGCTACGAGCAGTACTTC. As protein: CASSRTGYEQYF.

The chain has TRBV11-3 and TRBJ2-7; 10 bases agree with TRBD1. Germline trimming cut 3 bases from V and 5 bases from J; bases unmatched to any gene: 7. CDR3 length: 15 residues. The V gene's germline CDR1 is SGHNT and CDR2 YENEEA. This CDR3 is CASSLGQGPSDEQYF. The CDR3 DNA reads TGTGCCAGCAGCTTGGGACAGGGGCCTTCGGACGAGCAGTACTTC.

The table lists this clone with a few counts. The gene calls are TRBV27 and TRBJ1-5; D is perhaps TRBD1 (6 bases). V lost 6 bases to trimming and J lost 3 bases, with 12 bases between them. The germline gives CDR1 MNHEY, CDR2 SMNVEV (reference sequence). The CDR3 is 14 amino acids. CDR3 DNA sequence: TGTGCCAGCAGGCCCACAGGGTTCAATCAGCCCCAGCATTTT. It yields the protein CASRPTGFNQPQHF.

V is TRBV18 and J is TRBJ1-3; tentatively, D is TRBD1 (6 bases). V dropped 6 bases and J dropped 0 bases, with 12 bases sitting between them. The V gene's germline CDR1 is KGHSH and CDR2 LQKENI. The CDR3 spans 15 residues. CDR3 in amino acids: CASSTDSYSGNTIYF. The CDR3 DNA follows: TGTGCCAGCTCGACGGACAGCTACTCTGGAAACACCATATATTTT.

The chain couples TRBV4-1 to TRBJ2-5; 7 bases fit TRBD1. Germline V CDR1 and CDR2: MGHRA, YSYEKL. V lost 1 base to trimming and J lost 4 bases; unmatched junction nucleotides: 3. CDR3 length equals 14 residues. The CDR3 sequence is CASSQVGTVETQYF. CDR3 in DNA: TGCGCCAGCAGCCAAGTCGGGACAGTAGAGACCCAGTACTTC.

This clone came up once. The chain couples TRBV3-1 (or the pseudogene TRBV3-2) to TRBJ2-1; D gene uncertain. The CDR3 runs to 12 residues. Germline V lookup: CDR1 LGHDT, CDR2 YNNKEL (reference sequence). V gave up 6 bases and J gave up 11 bases, with 14 bases separating them. CDR3 sequence: CASRGTGSQQFF. In DNA form, the CDR3 reads TGTGCCAGCAGAGGAACCGGGTCTCAGCAGTTCTTC.